This T cell receptor (beta chain) was found in a study of tumor-infiltrating lymphocytes in primary liver carcinoma. About the study: The patients included men and women who were aged 30 to 69 years.

This CDR3 is built from 13 residues. V lost 6 bases, J lost 4 bases, and 9 bases lay in between. Unsorted bulk tissue of about 20-32 mg yielded co-extracted RNA and DNA. The table lists this clonotype with many counts. The antigen remains undetermined. The input was 500 ng total RNA; TCR beta cDNA was made from it with a constant-region primer. Employing slightly modified ARM-PCR, three nested multiplex PCR rounds were run, and these gave rise to the TCR beta libraries. Running roughly 10 cycles apiece, the first two PCR rounds relied on TRBV1-TRBV30 forward primers together with a C-beta reverse primer. TCRdb reprocessed the multiplex PCR reads via MiXCR and lists one record per CDR3 protein. The sample holds around 100,000 distinct CDR3 sequences; around two thirds are singletons and the top ten take 9.5%. General study findings and limits: There were only about 8-25% of top clones found in all five tumor regions. Tumor-adjacent and tumor-blood pairs shared less of their repertoires than tumor region pairs shared. Blood's top-250-clone fraction was significantly lower than that of tumors (p = 0.039).

The receptor was derived from a woman aged 55 to 70 with primary liver carcinoma and hepatitis B virus infection. The rearrangement links TRBV12-3 or TRBV12-4 to TRBJ2-2, with D maybe TRBD1 (5 bases). The source material was liver tumor tissue from sampling region 5. Sample subset: tumor region T5, tumor centre. The CDR3 is CASSRQITGELFF. As DNA, the CDR3 is TGTGCCAGCAGCCGACAGATCACCGGGGAGCTGTTTTTT.